The 21 T cell receptor beta chains presented below share a single source sample, sequenced in a study of T cells in Graves' hyperthyroidism and ophthalmopathy. The TCR beta CDR3 regions underwent amplification using RNA transcripts as the source. During a first-round RT-PCR of the TCR CDR3, the HTBI primer set was used. TCRdb re-analysed the multiplex PCR reads in MiXCR, keeping a single row per CDR3 protein. The sample lists hundreds of thousands of distinct CDR3 sequences; about two fifths were seen once. The sequencing input was blood. Receptors were obtained from a man aged 18 to 35 with Graves' hyperthyroidism.

This clonotype was recorded at least ten times. The chain couples TRBV19 to TRBJ2-7; D is ambiguous. The V gene lost 3 bases and the J gene lost 3 bases, with 9 bases spanning the gap. The CDR3 sequence is 13 residues long. Germline assignment: CDR1 LNHDA and CDR2 SQIVND (reference sequence). The CDR3 region is CASSMFPYYEQYF. CDR3 in DNA: TGTGCCAGTAGTATGTTCCCATACTACGAGCAGTACTTC.

This clonotype came up a few times. The rearrangement uses TRBV7-6 and TRBJ1-2; TRBD1 is a possible D gene (6 bases). Trimming cost V 5 bases and J 7 bases, with 17 bases left between them. CDR3 length equals 14 residues. CDR1 SGHVS and CDR2 FNYEAQ come from the germline V gene. The CDR3 DNA is TGTGCCAGCAGCCCGGGGGGCGGACTAGGTGGCTACACCTTC. Its protein product is CASSPGGGLGGYTF.

In this sample, this clonotype turned up a few times. The V call is TRBV5-1, the J call TRBJ2-5; 12 bases align to TRBD2. CDR1 is SGHRS and CDR2 is YFSETQ in the germline V gene. The CDR3 sequence is 15 residues long. V shed 4 bases and J 5 bases; nucleotides not matched to a gene: 6. CDR3 sequence (DNA): TGCGCCAGCAGCACCGGGACTAGCGGGCGTGAGACCCAGTACTTC. The encoded protein is CASSTGTSGRETQYF.

Ten or more counts support this clonotype. V usage is TRBV7-6 and J usage is TRBJ1-3; unclear D gene. CDR3 size: 14 residues. V gave up 5 bases and J gave up 4 bases, with 12 bases separating them. The V gene's germline CDR1 is SGHVS and CDR2 FNYEAQ. CDR3 in amino acids: CASSPSEGGNTIYF. The CDR3 DNA is TGTGCCAGCAGCCCCAGCGAGGGAGGAAACACCATATATTTT.

The V and J genes are TRBV25-1 and TRBJ2-2; D is ambiguous. Germline-derived CDR1 and CDR2 are MGHDK and SYGVNS. This CDR3 has 12 residues. CDR3 sequence: CARVGNTGELFF. CDR3 nucleotide sequence: TGTGCTAGAGTCGGCAACACCGGGGAGCTGTTTTTT. Complete variable domain (other parts from reference TRBV25-1 and TRBJ2-2): EADIYQTPRYLVIGTGKKITLECSQTMGHDKMYWYQQDPGMELHLIHYSYGVNSTEKGDLSSESTVSRIRTEHFPLTLESARPSHTSQYLCARVGNTGELFFGEGSRLTVL.

J is TRBJ2-7 and V is TRBV25-1; D uncertain. The ends were cut back, 4 bases at V and 8 bases at J, with 21 bases in the middle. The CDR3 totals 15 residues. Germline V CDR1 and CDR2: MGHDK, SYGVNS. In nucleotides, the CDR3 is TGTGCCAGCAGTGGAACCGAAGCTCCTAAGAGCCAGCAGTACTTC. This codes for CASSGTEAPKSQQYF.

This clonotype was observed at least ten times. The gene calls are TRBV29-1 and TRBJ1-4; maybe TRBD1 (5 bases). Germline values: CDR1 SQVTM, CDR2 ANQGSEA. This CDR3 region has 13 residues. Trimming removed 4 bases at V and 8 bases at J, with 14 bases between. CDR3 nucleotide sequence: TGCAGCGTTGTCGCGGGGGTGGGCGAAAAACTGTTTTTT. This translates into CSVVAGVGEKLFF.

The table lists this clonotype with a count of one. The chain recombines TRBV10-3 with TRBJ2-5; 9 bases align to TRBD2. V lost 0 bases and J lost 2; bases outside the gene matches: 1. CDR1 ENHRY and CDR2 SYGVKD come from the germline V gene. This CDR3 is 15 amino acids long. The CDR3 coding sequence is TGTGCCATCAGTGAGTCGACTAGCGGTCAAGAGACCCAGTACTTC. Its translation: CAISESTSGQETQYF.

This chain uses TRBV5-1 with TRBJ1-4, with D tentatively TRBD1 (6 bases). V lost 0 bases to trimming and J lost 0 bases, with 15 bases between them. The germline gives CDR1 SGHRS, CDR2 YFSETQ. This CDR3 spans 18 amino acids. CDR3 loop: CASSLAWKGGATNEKLFF. DNA for the CDR3: TGCGCCAGCAGCTTGGCCTGGAAGGGGGGGGCAACTAATGAAAAACTGTTTTTT.

V is TRBV2 and J is TRBJ1-2, with D maybe TRBD1 (5 bases). The germline V gene has CDR1 SNHLY and CDR2 FYNNEI. The V end lost 8 bases, the J end lost 6 bases, and 16 bases lay between the germline ends. The CDR3 contains 13 residues. The CDR3 sequence is CASPYEGRHGYTF. As DNA, the CDR3 is TGTGCCAGCCCCTACGAGGGGAGGCATGGCTACACCTTC.

CDR3 nucleotide sequence: TGTGCCAGCAGCTTCGGTCCGGGATCACCCCTCCACTTT. This gives the protein CASSFGPGSPLHF. This chain links TRBV7-2 with TRBJ1-6; D not certain. V lost 3 bases and J lost 10, with 10 bases in between. CDR3 size: 13 residues. CDR1 SGHTA and CDR2 FQGNSA come from the germline V gene.

This clonotype was recorded many times. The V and J genes are TRBV20-1 and TRBJ1-4; 7 bases agree with TRBD1. This CDR3 spans 13 amino acids. CDR1 and CDR2 (germline): DFQATT, SNEGSKA (reference sequence). With V trimmed by 6 bases and J by 2 bases, 3 bases remained unmatched. The CDR3 loop is CSALTGTNEKLFF. CDR3 nucleotide sequence: TGCAGTGCCCTGACAGGGACTAATGAAAAACTGTTTTTT.

The chain uses TRBV7-9 and TRBJ2-2; D is possibly TRBD2 (6 bases). The CDR3 has 19 amino acids. The V end was cut by 0 bases, the J end by 3 bases, with 20 bases between. Per germline, CDR1 SEHNR and CDR2 FQNEAQ (reference sequence). This CDR3 is CASSLARILATSDTGELFF. The CDR3 nucleotides read TGTGCCAGCAGCTTAGCGAGGATACTAGCAACCTCGGACACCGGGGAGCTGTTTTTT.

This clonotype was seen a handful of times. The chain employs TRBV6-1 and TRBJ1-2; no clear D. V was cut by 3 bases and J by 3 bases, with 14 bases left in between. CDR1 and CDR2 (germline): MNHNS, SASEGT. CDR3 size: 15 residues. In DNA form, the CDR3 reads TGTGCCAGCAGTGAGAGGCCCGGGAAGGACTATGGCTACACCTTC. Encoded protein: CASSERPGKDYGYTF.

This clonotype has ten or more counts. The chain couples TRBV10-3 to TRBJ2-5; no clear D gene. The CDR3 totals 13 residues. Trimming left V 3 bases short and J 4 bases short, with 9 bases between. Germline assignment: CDR1 ENHRY and CDR2 SYGVKD. In DNA form, the CDR3 reads TGTGCCATCAGTGAAGGAACAGCAGAGACCCAGTACTTC. It codes for CAISEGTAETQYF.

This clonotype came up many times. V is TRBV7-9 and J is TRBJ2-5; no reliable D call. The V gene's germline CDR1 is SEHNR and CDR2 FQNEAQ (reference sequence). This CDR3 has 14 residues. V lost 3 bases, J lost 0 bases, and 8 bases lay in between. CDR3: CASSFGQNQETQYF. The CDR3 DNA reads as TGTGCCAGCAGCTTCGGCCAGAACCAAGAGACCCAGTACTTC.

The V call is TRBV12-3 or TRBV12-4, the J call TRBJ1-1; TRBD1 might be the D (6 bases). Trimming took 5 bases from V and 5 from J, leaving 15 bases between them. The CDR3 has 14 residues. The CDR3 bases are TGTGCCAGCAGTAGGGGACAATGGGATACTGAAGCTTTCTTT. Translated: CASSRGQWDTEAFF.

V is TRBV9 and J is TRBJ1-6; 7 bases agree with TRBD1. The J segment lost 7 bases and the V segment lost 0 bases, leaving 4 bases of the junction unmatched. The CDR3 is 15 amino acids. Germline CDR1 SGDLS, CDR2 YYNGEE. CDR3 DNA sequence: TGTGCCAGCAGCGTAGAGGGGGCGGGGAATTCACCCCTCCACTTT. This encodes CASSVEGAGNSPLHF. Filled out from reference TRBV9 and TRBJ1-6, the complete variable domain reads DSGVTQTPKHLITATGQRVTLRCSPRSGDLSVYWYQQSLDQGLQFLIQYYNGEERAKGNILERFSAQQFPDLHSELNLSSLELGDSALYFCASSVEGAGNSPLHFGNGTRLTVT.

A single count supports this clonotype. A read error may account for a junction end that differs from germline. The chain has TRBV7-9 and TRBJ1-1; 9 bases are shared with TRBD1. The CDR3 runs 15 residues. Germline CDR1 and CDR2: SEHNR and FQNEAQ (reference sequence). CDR3 DNA: TGCGCCAGCAGTGAGTGGGGACAGGGTCCCACTGAAGCTTTCTTT. As protein: CASSEWGQGPTEAFF.

The chain couples TRBV7-2 to TRBJ2-2, with a tentative D call TRBD1 (6 bases). CDR1 is SGHTA, CDR2 FQGNSA, per germline. Trimming left V 3 bases short and J 1 base short, with 9 bases between. This CDR3 has 15 residues. CDR3 loop: CASSFLTGNTGELFF. In DNA, the CDR3 is TGTGCCAGCAGCTTTTTGACAGGGAACACCGGGGAGCTGTTTTTT.

J is TRBJ2-7 and V is TRBV4-1, with a possible D match to TRBD2 (5 bases). The CDR3 has 14 residues. In germline, CDR1 is MGHRA, CDR2 YSYEKL. V lost 0 bases and J 6 bases, leaving 12 bases between the germline ends. CDR3 region: CASSQEEGLGEQYF. CDR3 coding DNA: TGCGCCAGCAGCCAAGAAGAGGGATTGGGCGAGCAGTACTTC.